This T cell receptor (beta chain) was captured in a study of cytomegalovirus exposure and HLA in healthy donors. Overall study: Earlier findings included some 120 million unique TCR beta sequences obtained from 170 million or so T cells. Clustering assigned 81% of the roughly 400 genotyped donors to the Caucasian-associated ancestry cluster. Study results and limitations: There was a cluster of highly shared sequence variants that was likely a sequencing artifact. In an earlier analysis, in some 540 donors, most V segments appeared productive either ~87% or ~30% of the time.

Germline V gene sequence: CDR1 SGDLS, CDR2 YYNGEE. Trimming left V 0 bases short and J 4 bases short, with 13 bases between. CDR3 length: 15 residues. Points on this clone: The antigen remains undetermined.

The PCR contained 60 Vbeta and 13 Jbeta primers. This table comes from immunoSEQ multiplex PCR, and its TCRdb copy is limited to in-frame clones, with some not included. The sample carries 160,000 or so clones, approximately 88% recorded once. This clonotype originated in a woman between 18 and 29 years old in good health and CMV-seronegative. This chain uses TRBV9 with TRBJ1-1; D not resolved. Sequenced input: PBMCs. This chain's CDR3 is CASSVVPGRSTEAFF. CDR3 DNA sequence: TGTGCCAGCAGCGTAGTGCCCGGCCGGAGCACTGAAGCTTTCTTT.